What follows is one TCR beta chain and its context. This sample was taken from a study of blood T cell repertoires in COVID-19. Clones were sequenced by immunoSEQ multiplex PCR, and TCRdb holds only the in-frame ones, with some missing. The sample records 160,000 or so clones, about 92% being singletons. The TCR originated in a man aged 60-69 years with active or convalescent COVID-19. The sample taken for sequencing was peripheral blood.

The CDR3 loop is CASRPQGSTEAFF. Written as DNA, the CDR3 is TGTGCCAGCAGACCACAGGGGAGCACTGAAGCTTTCTTT. The chain joins TRBV6-5 to TRBJ1-1, with 7 positions matching TRBD1. The CDR3 contains 13 residues. The V gene's germline CDR1 is MNHEY and CDR2 SVGAGI. The ends lost 6 bases at V and 4 bases at J; junction bases unmatched: 5.